This TCR beta chain was captured in a study of T cell repertoires in cytomegalovirus infection. Germline V CDR1 and CDR2: MGHRA, YSYEKL. The CDR3 loop spans 13 amino acids. V was pared by 4 bases and J by 4 bases, with 9 bases between. There are many counts of this clonotype. What it binds is not known. TCRdb used MiXCR to reprocess the reads, holding one entry per CDR3 protein. The sample shows tens of thousands of distinct CDR3 sequences, more than 20% of them seen only once. The clonotype was recovered from a human donor in good health (CMV status not recorded). Some clones in this sample may be carry-over from other donors' samples. The chain carries TRBV4-1 and TRBJ2-3; the D gene is possibly TRBD2 (5 bases). The specimen comprised CD8+ T cells from cultured PBMCs, sampled from culture after CMV antigen stimulation. CDR3 region: CASSPPGADTQYF. DNA of the CDR3: TGCGCCAGCAGCCCCCCCGGGGCAGATACGCAGTATTTT.